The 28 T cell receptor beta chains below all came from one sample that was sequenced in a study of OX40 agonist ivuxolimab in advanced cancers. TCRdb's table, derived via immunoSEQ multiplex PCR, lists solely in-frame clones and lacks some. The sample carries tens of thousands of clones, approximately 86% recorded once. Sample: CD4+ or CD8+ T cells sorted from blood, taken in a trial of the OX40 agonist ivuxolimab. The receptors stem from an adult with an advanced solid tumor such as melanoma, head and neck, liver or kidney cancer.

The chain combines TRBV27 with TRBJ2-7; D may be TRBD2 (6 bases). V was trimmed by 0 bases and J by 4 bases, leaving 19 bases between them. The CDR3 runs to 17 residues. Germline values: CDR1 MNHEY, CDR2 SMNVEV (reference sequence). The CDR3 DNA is TGTGCCAGCAGTTTATCGTGGGGGGTTCGTAGTTCGTACGAGCAGTACTTC. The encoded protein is CASSLSWGVRSSYEQYF.

The CDR3 region is CASSLDRANSPLHF. CDR3 DNA: TGCGCCAGCAGCTTGGACAGGGCTAATTCACCCCTCCACTTT. This chain connects TRBV5-1 to TRBJ1-6; D might be TRBD1 (6 bases). Germline CDR1 reads SGHRS; CDR2 reads YFSETQ. Trimming left V 0 bases short and J 6 bases short, with 7 bases between. CDR3 length equals 14 residues.

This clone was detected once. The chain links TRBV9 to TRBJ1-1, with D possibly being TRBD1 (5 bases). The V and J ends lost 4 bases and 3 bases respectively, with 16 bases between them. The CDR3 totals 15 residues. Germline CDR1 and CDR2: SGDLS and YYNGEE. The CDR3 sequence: CASSPDPSRDTEAFF. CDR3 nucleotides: TGTGCCAGCAGCCCGGACCCCTCCAGGGACACTGAAGCTTTCTTT.

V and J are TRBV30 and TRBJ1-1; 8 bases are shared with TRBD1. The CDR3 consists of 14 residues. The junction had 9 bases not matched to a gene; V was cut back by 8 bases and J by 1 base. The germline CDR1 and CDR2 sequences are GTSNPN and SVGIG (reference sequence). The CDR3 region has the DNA TGTGCCCCGCGCACGACAGGGGAGAACACTGAAGCTTTCTTT. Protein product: CAPRTTGENTEAFF.

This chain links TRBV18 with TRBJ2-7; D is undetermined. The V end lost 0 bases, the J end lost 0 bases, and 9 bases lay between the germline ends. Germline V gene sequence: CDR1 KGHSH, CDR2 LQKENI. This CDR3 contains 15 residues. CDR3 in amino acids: CASSPPGLSSYEQYF. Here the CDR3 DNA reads TGTGCCAGCTCACCACCTGGATTGAGCTCCTACGAGCAGTACTTC.

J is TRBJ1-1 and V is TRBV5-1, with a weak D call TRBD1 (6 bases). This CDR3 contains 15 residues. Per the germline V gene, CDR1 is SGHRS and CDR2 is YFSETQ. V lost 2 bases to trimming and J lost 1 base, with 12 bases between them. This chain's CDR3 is CASSLQGIANTEAFF. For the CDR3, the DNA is TGCGCCAGCAGCTTACAGGGAATAGCGAACACTGAAGCTTTCTTT.

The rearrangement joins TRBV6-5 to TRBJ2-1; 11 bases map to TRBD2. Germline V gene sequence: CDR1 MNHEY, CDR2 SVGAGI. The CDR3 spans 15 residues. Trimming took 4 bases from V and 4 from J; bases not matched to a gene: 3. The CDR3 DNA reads TGTGCCAGCAGTTCCGGGACTAGCGGATACAATGAGCAGTTCTTC. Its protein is CASSSGTSGYNEQFF.

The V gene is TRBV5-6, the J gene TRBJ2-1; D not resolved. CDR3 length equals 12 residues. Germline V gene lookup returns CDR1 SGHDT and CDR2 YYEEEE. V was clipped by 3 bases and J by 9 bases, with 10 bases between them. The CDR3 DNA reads TGTGCCAGCAGCTCGGGTGTTGGTGAGCAGTTCTTC. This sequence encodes CASSSGVGEQFF. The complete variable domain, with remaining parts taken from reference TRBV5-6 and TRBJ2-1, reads DAGVTQSPTHLIKTRGQQVTLRCSPKSGHDTVSWYQQALGQGPQFIFQYYEEEERQRGNFPDRFSGHQFPNYSSELNVNALLLGDSALYLCASSSGVGEQFFGPGTRLTVL.

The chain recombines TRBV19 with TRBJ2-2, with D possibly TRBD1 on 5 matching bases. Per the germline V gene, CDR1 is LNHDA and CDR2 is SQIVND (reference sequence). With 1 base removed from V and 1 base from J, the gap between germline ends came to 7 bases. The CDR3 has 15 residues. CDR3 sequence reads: CASSIGQGNTGELFF. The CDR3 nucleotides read TGTGCCAGTAGTATAGGGCAGGGGAACACCGGGGAGCTGTTTTTT.

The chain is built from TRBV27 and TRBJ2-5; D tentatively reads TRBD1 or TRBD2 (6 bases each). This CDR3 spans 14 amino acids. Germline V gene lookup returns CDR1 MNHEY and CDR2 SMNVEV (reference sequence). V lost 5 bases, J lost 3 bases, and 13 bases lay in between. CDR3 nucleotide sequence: TGTGCCAGCAGTAGGCGGGACAACAAAGAGACCCAGTACTTC. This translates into CASSRRDNKETQYF.

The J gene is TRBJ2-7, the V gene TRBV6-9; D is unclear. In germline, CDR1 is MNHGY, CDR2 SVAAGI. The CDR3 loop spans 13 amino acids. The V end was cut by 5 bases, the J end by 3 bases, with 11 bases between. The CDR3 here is CASSRPNNYEQYF. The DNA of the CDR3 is TGTGCCAGCAGTAGACCGAATAACTACGAGCAGTACTTC.

The CDR3 DNA follows: TGTGCCAGCAGCCCCGGCGAAGCCCCTAGCACAGATACGCAGTATTTT. Translation: CASSPGEAPSTDTQYF. J is TRBJ2-3 and V is TRBV11-3, with no clear D. V lost 5 bases to trimming and J lost 0 bases, with 15 bases between them. CDR1 is SGHNT, CDR2 YENEEA, per germline. This CDR3 has 16 amino acids.

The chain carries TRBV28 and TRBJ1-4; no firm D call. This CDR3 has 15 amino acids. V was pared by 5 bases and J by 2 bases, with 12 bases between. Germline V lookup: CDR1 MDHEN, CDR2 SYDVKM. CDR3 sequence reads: CASSQQRPTNEKLFF. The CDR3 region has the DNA TGTGCCAGCAGTCAACAGAGACCGACTAATGAAAAACTGTTTTTT.

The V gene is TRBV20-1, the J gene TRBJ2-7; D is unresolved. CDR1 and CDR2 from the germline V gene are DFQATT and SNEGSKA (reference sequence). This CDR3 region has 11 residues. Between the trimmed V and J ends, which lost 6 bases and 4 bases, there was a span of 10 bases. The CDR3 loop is CSAASGYEQYF. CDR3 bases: TGCAGTGCCGCATCTGGATACGAGCAGTACTTC.

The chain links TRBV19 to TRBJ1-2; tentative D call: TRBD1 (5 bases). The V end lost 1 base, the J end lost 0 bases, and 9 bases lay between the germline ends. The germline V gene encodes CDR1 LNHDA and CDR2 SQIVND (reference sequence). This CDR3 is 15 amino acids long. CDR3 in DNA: TGTGCCAGTAGTATAGTCGGGACCGCTAACTATGGCTACACCTTC. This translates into CASSIVGTANYGYTF. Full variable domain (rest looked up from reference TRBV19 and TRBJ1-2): DGGITQSPKYLFRKEGQNVTLSCEQNLNHDAMYWYRQDPGQGLRLIYYSQIVNDFQKGDIAEGYSVSREKKESFPLTVTSAQKNPTAFYLCASSIVGTANYGYTFGSGTRLTVV.

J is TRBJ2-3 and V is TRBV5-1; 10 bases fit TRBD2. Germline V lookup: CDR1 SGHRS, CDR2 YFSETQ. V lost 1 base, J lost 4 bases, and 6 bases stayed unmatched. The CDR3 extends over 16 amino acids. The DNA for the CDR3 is TGCGCCAGCAGCTTGAGCGGGAGGGCTAGGTCAGATACGCAGTATTTT. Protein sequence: CASSLSGRARSDTQYF. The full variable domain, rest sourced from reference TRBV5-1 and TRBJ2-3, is KAGVTQTPRYLIKTRGQQVTLSCSPISGHRSVSWYQQTPGQGLQFLFEYFSETQRNKGNFPGRFSGRQFSNSRSEMNVSTLELGDSALYLCASSLSGRARSDTQYFGPGTRLTVL.

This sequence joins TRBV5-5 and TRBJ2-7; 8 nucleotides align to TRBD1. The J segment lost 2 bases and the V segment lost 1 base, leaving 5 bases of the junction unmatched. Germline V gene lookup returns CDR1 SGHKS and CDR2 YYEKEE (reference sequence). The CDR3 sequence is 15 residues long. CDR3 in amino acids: CASSLSATGAYEQYF. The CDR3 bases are TGTGCCAGCAGCTTGTCCGCGACAGGGGCCTACGAGCAGTACTTC. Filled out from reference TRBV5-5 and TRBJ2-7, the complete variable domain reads DAGVTQSPTHLIKTRGQQVTLRCSPISGHKSVSWYQQVLGQGPQFIFQYYEKEERGRGNFPDRFSARQFPNYSSELNVNALLLGDSALYLCASSLSATGAYEQYFGPGTRLTVT.

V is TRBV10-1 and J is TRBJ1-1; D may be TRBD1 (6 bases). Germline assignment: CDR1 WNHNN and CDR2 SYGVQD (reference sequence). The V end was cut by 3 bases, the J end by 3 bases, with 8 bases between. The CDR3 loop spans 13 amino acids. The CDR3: CASSDGQHTEAFF. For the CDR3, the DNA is TGCGCCAGCAGTGATGGACAGCACACTGAAGCTTTCTTT.

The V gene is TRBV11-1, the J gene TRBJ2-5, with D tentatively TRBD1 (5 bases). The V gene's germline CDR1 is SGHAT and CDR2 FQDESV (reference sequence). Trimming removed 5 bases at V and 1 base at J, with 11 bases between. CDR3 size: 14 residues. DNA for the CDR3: TGTGCCAGCAGCCACCGACAGATCCAAGAGACCCAGTACTTC. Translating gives CASSHRQIQETQYF. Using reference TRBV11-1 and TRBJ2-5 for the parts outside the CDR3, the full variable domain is EAEVAQSPRYKITEKSQAVAFWCDPISGHATLYWYRQILGQGPELLVQFQDESVVDDSQLPKDRFSAERLKGVDSTLKIQPAELGDSAMYLCASSHRQIQETQYFGPGTRLLVL.

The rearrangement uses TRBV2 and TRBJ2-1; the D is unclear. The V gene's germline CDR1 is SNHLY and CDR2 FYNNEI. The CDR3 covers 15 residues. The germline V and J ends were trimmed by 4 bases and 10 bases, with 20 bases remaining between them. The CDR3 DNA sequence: TGTGCCAGCAGTGGGGGATCGGCAGATCTCAGGGAGCAGTTCTTC. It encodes CASSGGSADLREQFF.

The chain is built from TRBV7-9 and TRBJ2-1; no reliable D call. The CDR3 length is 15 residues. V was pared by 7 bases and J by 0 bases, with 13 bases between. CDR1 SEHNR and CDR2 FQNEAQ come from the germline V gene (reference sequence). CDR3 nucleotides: TGTGCCAGCATGGGCCGGAGTTACTCCTACAATGAGCAGTTCTTC. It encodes CASMGRSYSYNEQFF.

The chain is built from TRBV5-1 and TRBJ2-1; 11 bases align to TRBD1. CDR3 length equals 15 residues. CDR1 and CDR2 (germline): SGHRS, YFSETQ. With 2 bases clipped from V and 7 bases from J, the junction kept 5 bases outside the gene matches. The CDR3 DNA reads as TGCGCCAGCAGCTTTGGACAGGGGGCTGGAAATGAGCAGTTCTTC. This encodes CASSFGQGAGNEQFF.

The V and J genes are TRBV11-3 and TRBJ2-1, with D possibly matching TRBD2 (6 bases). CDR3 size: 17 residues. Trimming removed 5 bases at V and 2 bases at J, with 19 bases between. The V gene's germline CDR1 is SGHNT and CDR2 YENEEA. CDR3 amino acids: CASSLGDFFRTYNEQFF. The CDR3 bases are TGTGCCAGCAGCCTGGGGGACTTTTTTCGGACCTACAATGAGCAGTTCTTC.

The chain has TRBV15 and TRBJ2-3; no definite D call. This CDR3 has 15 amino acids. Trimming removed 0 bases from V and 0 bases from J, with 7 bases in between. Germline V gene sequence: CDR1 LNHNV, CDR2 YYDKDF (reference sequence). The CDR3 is CATSRESLSTDTQYF. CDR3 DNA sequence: TGTGCCACCAGCAGAGAAAGCCTTAGCACAGATACGCAGTATTTT.

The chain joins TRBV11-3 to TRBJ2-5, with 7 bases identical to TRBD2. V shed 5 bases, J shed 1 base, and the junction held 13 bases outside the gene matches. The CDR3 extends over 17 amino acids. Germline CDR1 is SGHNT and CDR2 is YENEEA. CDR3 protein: CASSPMGGAGGQETQYF. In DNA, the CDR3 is TGTGCCAGCAGCCCAATGGGAGGGGCTGGGGGCCAAGAGACCCAGTACTTC.

The CDR3 nucleotides are TGTGCCAGCAGTAAACAGGGTTATAGTGGCTACACCTTC. Encoded protein: CASSKQGYSGYTF. This chain joins TRBV28 and TRBJ1-2; maybe TRBD1 (6 bases). Trimming stripped 5 bases from V and 7 bases from J, with 14 bases between. The length of the CDR3 is 13 residues. From germline, CDR1 is MDHEN and CDR2 SYDVKM.

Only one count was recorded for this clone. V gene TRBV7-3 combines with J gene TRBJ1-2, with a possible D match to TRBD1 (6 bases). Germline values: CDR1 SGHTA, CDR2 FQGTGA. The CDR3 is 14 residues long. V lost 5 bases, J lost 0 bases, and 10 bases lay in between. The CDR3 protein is CASSLDSSNYGYTF. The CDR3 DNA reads TGTGCCAGCAGCCTGGACAGCTCTAACTATGGCTACACCTTC.

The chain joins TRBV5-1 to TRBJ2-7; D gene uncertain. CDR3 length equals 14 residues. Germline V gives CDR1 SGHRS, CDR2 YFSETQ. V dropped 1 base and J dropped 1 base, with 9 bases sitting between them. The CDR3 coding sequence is TGCGCCAGCAGCTTGAGTGGGCCATCCTACGAGCAGTACTTC. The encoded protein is CASSLSGPSYEQYF. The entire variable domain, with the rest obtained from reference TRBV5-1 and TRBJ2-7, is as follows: KAGVTQTPRYLIKTRGQQVTLSCSPISGHRSVSWYQQTPGQGLQFLFEYFSETQRNKGNFPGRFSGRQFSNSRSEMNVSTLELGDSALYLCASSLSGPSYEQYFGPGTRLTVT.